This T cell receptor (beta chain) was recorded in a study of blood T cell repertoires in COVID-19. The overall study: Whether acute or convalescent, the COVID-19 samples came from the United States, Italy and Spain.

As originally analysed: It was from reference gene primer amplification that nucleated cell counts were estimated. Libraries were prepared by immunoSEQ multiplex PCR; TCRdb keeps only in-frame clonotypes and omits some of them. V and J calls and clone size are those listed in that table; D and trimming were worked out from the DNA. The sample contains 200,000 to 300,000 clones, 70% to 90% of which appear only once. This CDR3 has 15 residues. Germline V gene data show CDR1 as MGHDK and CDR2 as SYGVNS. The V gene end was trimmed by 6 bases and the J gene end by 5 bases; junction bases not matched to a gene: 12.

The sample consisted of peripheral blood. This receptor was identified in a woman between 45 and 60 years old with acute or convalescent COVID-19. This chain connects TRBV25-1 to TRBJ1-2, with 7 bases fitting TRBD1. Here the CDR3 DNA reads TGTGCCAGCAGGGAAAAAACAGGGGCGGGGTATGGCTACACCTTC. Amino acid sequence: CASREKTGAGYGYTF.